The 32 T cell receptor beta chains in this list originate from one sample, sequenced in a study of beta chain features in type 1 diabetes. What was sequenced were expressed TCRB transcripts, since all of the isolated RNA had been reverse transcribed. TCRdb's copy holds only in-frame clones and misses some; the assay was immunoSEQ multiplex PCR. The table shows roughly 450,000 clones, with around 10% occurring only once. Sequenced material: naive CD4+ T cells from blood. The receptors were gathered from a woman in her late teens or twenties in good health.

The rearrangement uses TRBV7-9 and TRBJ1-2, with TRBD1 identical over 7 bases. The CDR3 consists of 13 residues. V lost 8 bases, J lost 4 bases, and 7 bases stayed unmatched. In germline, CDR1 is SEHNR, CDR2 FQNEAQ (reference sequence). CDR3 DNA: TGTGCCAGCGGTATACAGGGGAGCTATGGCTACACCTTC. Protein sequence: CASGIQGSYGYTF.

The chain recombines TRBV7-8 with TRBJ2-2; possibly TRBD1 for D (6 bases). Germline CDR1 reads SGHVS; CDR2 reads FQNEAQ. The CDR3 consists of 14 residues. The V gene lost 5 bases and the J gene lost 6 bases, with 13 bases spanning the gap. CDR3 amino acids: CASSPKGVSGELFF. The CDR3 DNA reads as TGTGCCAGCAGCCCAAAGGGGGTTTCCGGGGAGCTGTTTTTT.

This clone has just a few counts. The chain carries TRBV28 and TRBJ1-2; no firm D call. This CDR3 has 10 amino acids. V gave up 9 bases and J gave up 7 bases, with 9 bases separating them. Germline V gene lookup returns CDR1 MDHEN and CDR2 SYDVKM. Here the CDR3 DNA reads TGTGCCAGTTCTATGGGTGGCTACACCTTC. It translates to CASSMGGYTF.

Details on this clone: Mismatch with germline at one junction end may stem from a read error. J is TRBJ2-1 and V is TRBV7-7, with a weak D call TRBD1 (6 bases). The germline CDR1 and CDR2 sequences are SSHAT and FNYEAQ (reference sequence). This CDR3 is 15 amino acids long. DNA of the CDR3: TGTGCTAGCAGCTTAGGCCAGGGGAGCTACAATGAGCAGTTCTTC. This encodes CASSLGQGSYNEQFF.

This clone was seen more than once but under ten times. The chain links TRBV7-9 to TRBJ2-5; tentatively, D is TRBD2 (5 bases). The CDR3 is 16 residues long. Germline V gives CDR1 SEHNR, CDR2 FQNEAQ (reference sequence). Trimming pared 2 bases from V and 4 bases from J, leaving 17 bases between. Here the CDR3 DNA reads TGTGCCAGCAGCTTAAGGACCGGGGAAAGACCAGAGACCCAGTACTTC. Protein sequence: CASSLRTGERPETQYF.

At least ten counts were recorded for this clone. The chain employs TRBV7-2 and TRBJ2-5; D gene unclear. This CDR3 spans 14 amino acids. V was pared by 5 bases and J by 5 bases, with 15 bases between. Germline-derived CDR1 and CDR2 are SGHTA and FQGNSA. In nucleotides, the CDR3 is TGTGCCAGCAGCCCTAACTGGTCCGGGGAGACCCAGTACTTC. Translation: CASSPNWSGETQYF.

This clone was detected only a few times. The chain combines TRBV5-4 with TRBJ1-1; weak D call: TRBD1 (5 bases). V was trimmed by 4 bases and J by 2 bases, leaving 9 bases between them. Germline-derived CDR1 and CDR2 are SGHNT and YYREEE (reference sequence). This CDR3 comprises 13 residues. The CDR3: CASSRGQNTEAFF. CDR3 bases: TGTGCCAGCAGCAGAGGACAAAACACTGAAGCTTTCTTT.

The CDR3 nucleotides are TGCGCCAGCAGCTTGGCCCCGGGACAGGGATACGAGCAGTACTTC. This translates into CASSLAPGQGYEQYF. V is TRBV5-1 and J is TRBJ2-7; 9 bases align to TRBD1. Trimming took 0 bases from V and 4 from J; bases not matched to a gene: 5. CDR3 size: 15 residues. The germline CDR1 and CDR2 sequences are SGHRS and YFSETQ.

A few counts support this clone. This chain links TRBV30 with TRBJ1-2; D is perhaps TRBD1 (6 bases). Trimming shortened V by 4 bases and J by 3 bases, and 15 bases separated the two germline ends. CDR3 size: 14 residues. Germline CDR1 is GTSNPN and CDR2 is SVGIG (reference sequence). The CDR3 DNA reads as TGTGCCTGGAATACAGGGCTTTGGGACTATGGCTACACCTTC. It yields the protein CAWNTGLWDYGYTF.

V gene TRBV7-2 combines with J gene TRBJ2-5, with 10 bases identical to TRBD2. With 3 bases clipped from V and 2 bases from J, the junction kept 3 bases outside the gene matches. Germline V gene sequence: CDR1 SGHTA, CDR2 FQGNSA. The CDR3 extends over 15 amino acids. CDR3 nucleotide sequence: TGTGCCAGCAGCTTCCAGCGGGGGGGTCAAGAGACCCAGTACTTC. Protein: CASSFQRGGQETQYF.

Comment on this clone: The junction differs from germline at one of its ends, possibly a read error. The rearrangement links TRBV7-2 to TRBJ1-3; D is undetermined. This CDR3 is built from 14 residues. CDR1 SGHTA and CDR2 FQGNSA come from the germline V gene. The DNA for the CDR3 is TGTGCCAGCAGCGCCCATCGTAGTGGAGACACCATATATTTT. This encodes CASSAHRSGDTIYF.

This clone occurred a few times. The chain recombines TRBV30 with TRBJ2-7; D gene unclear. The CDR3 extends over 14 amino acids. V was shortened by 3 bases and J by 5 bases, with 17 bases between the two germline ends. The germline gives CDR1 GTSNPN, CDR2 SVGIG (reference sequence). This CDR3 reads CAWRSASSNHEQYF. In nucleotides, the CDR3 is TGTGCCTGGAGGTCGGCTTCCTCAAACCACGAGCAGTACTTC.

The J gene is TRBJ2-1, the V gene TRBV11-3; TRBD2 matches 8 bases. This CDR3 has 17 amino acids. The junction had 14 bases not matched to a gene; V was cut back by 5 bases and J by 5 bases. CDR1 and CDR2 from the germline V gene are SGHNT and YENEEA. The CDR3 is CASSQWKTSASHNEQFF. In nucleotides, the CDR3 is TGTGCCAGCAGCCAATGGAAGACTAGCGCTTCCCACAATGAGCAGTTCTTC.

V usage is TRBV27 and J usage is TRBJ2-7; no definite D call. The V end lost 8 bases, the J end lost 1 base, and 9 bases lay between the germline ends. Per germline, CDR1 MNHEY and CDR2 SMNVEV (reference sequence). The CDR3 is 12 residues long. The CDR3, as DNA: TGTGCCAGCCCTATTGCATCCTACGAGCAGTACGTC. Its translation: CASPIASYEQYV.

In this sample, this clone turned up a few times. The chain combines TRBV10-3 with TRBJ2-1; 7 positions match TRBD2. In germline, CDR1 is ENHRY, CDR2 SYGVKD. The ends lost 2 bases at V and 2 bases at J; junction bases unmatched: 21. CDR3 length: 21 residues. The chain's CDR3 is CAISEPSLGQRERGTYNEQFF. The CDR3 DNA follows: TGTGCCATCAGTGAGCCCTCCCTAGGCCAAAGGGAGCGGGGTACCTACAATGAGCAGTTCTTC.

This clone was picked up a small number of times. The genes are TRBV7-6 and TRBJ2-1; the D gene is possibly TRBD1 (6 bases). Germline CDR1 SGHVS, CDR2 FNYEAQ. V dropped 3 bases and J dropped 3 bases, with 15 bases sitting between them. This CDR3 is 16 amino acids long. CDR3 nucleotide sequence: TGTGCCAGCAGCTTCGCAGGGGCTCAGATCTACAATGAGCAGTTCTTC. Encoded protein: CASSFAGAQIYNEQFF.

The chain combines TRBV7-8 with TRBJ2-3, with unresolved D. Germline V gene sequence: CDR1 SGHVS, CDR2 FQNEAQ. Trimming stripped 5 bases from V and 1 base from J, with 16 bases between. The CDR3 is made up of 16 amino acids. The CDR3 is CASSPRPPTGTDTQYF. CDR3 nucleotides: TGTGCCAGCAGCCCCAGGCCCCCCACGGGCACAGATACGCAGTATTTT.

This clone was seen only a few times. V is TRBV28 and J is TRBJ1-2; D unclear. Trimming left V 7 bases short and J 8 bases short, with 14 bases between. CDR1 is MDHEN and CDR2 is SYDVKM in the germline V gene. The CDR3 loop spans 12 amino acids. The CDR3 loop reads CASTAMREGYTF. The CDR3 DNA reads as TGTGCCAGCACCGCGATGCGGGAAGGCTACACCTTC.

This rearrangement joins TRBV28 to TRBJ2-7, with a weak D call TRBD1 (7 bases). The germline V gene encodes CDR1 MDHEN and CDR2 SYDVKM. V lost 7 bases and J lost 6, with 25 bases in between. The CDR3 length is 16 residues. The CDR3, as DNA: TGTGCCAGCATGGACAGGATAGTCGCCCGGGGGAGCGAGCAGTACTTC. Its translation: CASMDRIVARGSEQYF.

This clone was counted a few times. The same CDR3 is also encoded by other DNA sequences in this sample. The CDR3 bases are TGTGCCAGCAGCTTAGGGGGCGCTGGGGCCAACGTCCTGACTTTC. Protein sequence: CASSLGGAGANVLTF. The chain uses TRBV7-2 and TRBJ2-6; D may be TRBD1 (5 bases). V was shortened by 1 base and J by 2 bases, with 6 bases between the two germline ends. This CDR3 region has 15 residues. Germline values: CDR1 SGHTA, CDR2 FQGNSA. The variable domain in full, with the rest retrieved from reference TRBV7-2 and TRBJ2-6, is GAGVSQSPSNKVTEKGKDVELRCDPISGHTALYWYRQSLGQGLEFLIYFQGNSAPDKSGLPSDRFSAERTGGSVSTLTIQRTQQEDSAVYLCASSLGGAGANVLTFGAGSRLTVL.

This clone was picked up a small number of times. The V gene is TRBV30, the J gene TRBJ1-2; D unresolved. V shed 2 bases and J shed 8 bases, with 15 bases lying between them. The CDR3 extends over 13 amino acids. Germline V gene sequence: CDR1 GTSNPN, CDR2 SVGIG (reference sequence). CDR3 residues: CAWSPAPRRGYTF. The CDR3 DNA is TGTGCCTGGAGTCCGGCCCCTCGGAGGGGCTACACCTTC.

This clone was observed a handful of times. The gene calls are TRBV7-2 and TRBJ2-1, with D unclear. The CDR3 runs 14 residues. The V gene lost 2 bases and the J gene lost 10 bases, with 15 bases spanning the gap. Looked up from germline, CDR1 is SGHTA and CDR2 is FQGNSA. CDR3 DNA: TGTGCCAGCAGCTTACGTTTGTTAGGCAGAGAGCAGTTCTTC. It translates to CASSLRLLGREQFF.

In this sample, this clone turned up a few times. This chain links TRBV10-3 with TRBJ2-5; 9 positions match TRBD1. The J segment lost 4 bases and the V segment lost 6 bases, leaving 12 bases of the junction unmatched. The germline CDR1 and CDR2 sequences are ENHRY and SYGVKD. This CDR3 spans 16 amino acids. The CDR3 bases are TGTGCCATCAGGCCGACACGGACAGGGGATGGAGAGACCCAGTACTTC. Amino acid sequence: CAIRPTRTGDGETQYF.

The V gene is TRBV15, the J gene TRBJ2-2; D uncertain. With 6 bases removed from V and 6 bases from J, the gap between germline ends came to 14 bases. Germline values: CDR1 LNHNV, CDR2 YYDKDF (reference sequence). The CDR3 runs to 14 residues. CDR3 region: CATRTRPGAGELFF. In DNA, the CDR3 is TGTGCCACCAGGACCAGGCCTGGGGCCGGGGAGCTGTTTTTT.

The rearrangement uses TRBV4-2 and TRBJ2-1, with 7 bases matching TRBD2. Germline CDR1 and CDR2: LGHNA and YNFKEQ. CDR3 length: 15 residues. V shed 1 base, J shed 2 bases, and the junction held 2 bases outside the gene matches. CDR3 in amino acids: CASSQGSGAYNEQFF. The CDR3 DNA reads TGTGCCAGCAGCCAAGGAAGCGGGGCCTACAATGAGCAGTTCTTC.

Note on this clone: Other DNA sequences from this sample encode an identical CDR3 as well. V and J are TRBV2 and TRBJ2-5, with 7 bases identical to TRBD1. V lost 5 bases, J lost 2 bases, and 5 bases stayed unmatched. The V gene's germline CDR1 is SNHLY and CDR2 FYNNEI. The CDR3 totals 14 residues. The DNA of the CDR3 is TGTGCCAGCAGTCTTGACAGGGCTCAAGAGACCCAGTACTTC. Amino acid sequence: CASSLDRAQETQYF.

This chain links TRBV4-3 with TRBJ2-1; TRBD2 aligns across 9 bases. Germline CDR1 LGHNA, CDR2 YSLEER. The ends lost 8 bases at V and 15 bases at J; junction bases unmatched: 20. This CDR3 has 15 amino acids. In DNA, the CDR3 is TGCGCCAGCCGCCCCGAGGAAGCGGGGGGCCAAGGCCTGTTCTTC. Translating it yields CASRPEEAGGQGLFF.

This clone was seen only a few times. The CDR3 region is CAWSVAWSNEQYF. For the CDR3, the DNA is TGTGCCTGGAGCGTCGCGTGGAGTAACGAGCAGTACTTC. This chain connects TRBV30 to TRBJ2-5, with unresolved D. The DNA end is a closer match to TRBJ2-7, so the J assignment may be wrong. CDR1 is GTSNPN, CDR2 SVGIG, per germline (reference sequence). The CDR3 loop spans 13 amino acids.

This clone was observed a few times. The chain employs TRBV9 and TRBJ2-1; D might be TRBD2 (5 bases). The CDR3 contains 15 residues. V dropped 2 bases and J dropped 7 bases, with 16 bases sitting between them. Looked up from germline, CDR1 is SGDLS and CDR2 is YYNGEE. DNA of the CDR3: TGTGCCAGCAGCGTCGAGGGAAGTTACCCTAATGAGCAGTTCTTC. It yields the protein CASSVEGSYPNEQFF. Full variable domain (outside the CDR3, taken from reference TRBV9 and TRBJ2-1): DSGVTQTPKHLITATGQRVTLRCSPRSGDLSVYWYQQSLDQGLQFLIQYYNGEERAKGNILERFSAQQFPDLHSELNLSSLELGDSALYFCASSVEGSYPNEQFFGPGTRLTVL.

The chain uses TRBV20-1 and TRBJ2-7, with D tentatively TRBD2 (5 bases). Trimming pared 1 base from V and 5 bases from J, leaving 6 bases between. This CDR3 has 11 residues. Germline V gene sequence: CDR1 DFQATT, CDR2 SNEGSKA (reference sequence). For the CDR3, the DNA is TGCAGTGCTAGAGCGGGAAACGAGCAGTACTTC. Residues: CSARAGNEQYF.

This clone was seen only a few times. The V gene is TRBV6-5, the J gene TRBJ2-3, with D hard to call. V gave up 6 bases and J gave up 2 bases, with 9 bases separating them. The CDR3 totals 13 residues. CDR1 is MNHEY and CDR2 is SVGAGI in the germline V gene. The CDR3 DNA reads as TGTGCCAGCAGGGACCAAGACACAGATACGCAGTATTTT. Translated, it gives CASRDQDTDTQYF.

This chain joins TRBV7-2 and TRBJ2-7; D gene ambiguous. V was trimmed by 2 bases and J by 0 bases, leaving 8 bases between them. There are 14 residues in the CDR3. Per germline, CDR1 SGHTA and CDR2 FQGNSA. The CDR3, as DNA: TGTGCCAGCAGCTTAACCCTTAGCTCCTACGAGCAGTACTTC. Its translation: CASSLTLSSYEQYF. Using reference TRBV7-2 and TRBJ2-7 for the parts outside the CDR3, the full variable domain is GAGVSQSPSNKVTEKGKDVELRCDPISGHTALYWYRQSLGQGLEFLIYFQGNSAPDKSGLPSDRFSAERTGGSVSTLTIQRTQQEDSAVYLCASSLTLSSYEQYFGPGTRLTVT.